These T cell receptor beta chains were read from a single sample in a study of blood T cell repertoires in COVID-19. This table comes from immunoSEQ multiplex PCR, and its TCRdb copy is limited to in-frame clones, with some not included. Of some 200,000 clones in the sample, around 90% were seen once. Specimen: peripheral blood. These receptors all come from a man between 65 and 85 years old with acute or convalescent COVID-19. CDR3s include the opening cysteine and the closing phenylalanine or tryptophan. A D gene is named only where the DNA matches it firmly. Not every row has a clone size; where given, it reads once, few, many or a size class.

d_call,clone_size,v_call,j_call,cdr3_nt,cdr3_aa
.,once,TRBV6-1,TRBJ1-6,TGTGCCAGCAGTGAGCTAAATTCACCCCTCCACTTT,CASSELNSPLHF
.,.,TRBV28,TRBJ1-5,TGTGCCAGCAGGTCGGGACTTTTTGGCAATCAGCCCCAGCATTTT,CASRSGLFGNQPQHF
TRBD1,.,TRBV19,TRBJ2-2,TGTGCCAGTAAGCCGGGACAGAAGAACACCGGGGAGCTGTTTTTT,CASKPGQKNTGELFF
.,.,TRBV21-1,TRBJ2-7,TGTGCCAGCAGCAAAGGGAGAGGACTAGCGGCCTACGAGCAGTACTTC,CASSKGRGLAAYEQYF
.,.,TRBV7-9,TRBJ2-1,TGTGCCAGCAGCCCCCGCACGGGAGATCCCTCCTACAATGAGCAGTTCTTC,CASSPRTGDPSYNEQFF
.,.,TRBV19,TRBJ2-1,TGTGCCAGTACCAAGGAGGGGGCGCTGAACAATGAGCAGTTCTTC,CASTKEGALNNEQFF
.,.,TRBV9,TRBJ2-3,TGTGCCAGCAGCGTAGCGACTAGGGATACGCAGTATTTT,CASSVATRDTQYF
TRBD1,.,TRBV15,TRBJ1-4,TGTGCCACCAGCAGAGAGGGTCGGACAGGGACTCAAAAACTGTTTTTT,CATSREGRTGTQKLFF
TRBD1,.,TRBV27,TRBJ1-2,TGTGCCAGCAGTCCCCCCGGACAGGGCTATGGCTACACCTTC,CASSPPGQGYGYTF
.,.,TRBV14,TRBJ2-2,TGTGCCAGCAGTCTTAGCAGTGTTAGGAGAACCGGGGAGCTGTTTTTT,CASSLSSVRRTGELFF
.,.,TRBV30,TRBJ2-2,TGTGCCTGGAGTGTAAGTGGCCGGGGTACGGGACACGCCGGGGAGCTGTTTTTT,CAWSVSGRGTGHAGELFF
.,.,TRBV3-1/TRBV3-2,TRBJ1-2,TGTGCCAGCAGCCAGGTGGGCCTGCGAGGGATTTGGGGCTACACCTTC,CASSQVGLRGIWGYTF
.,once,TRBV5-1,TRBJ2-7,TGCGCGGCGGGCGGCCGGAAGGACGAGCAGTACTTC,CAAGGRKDEQYF
.,.,TRBV19,TRBJ2-2,TGTGCCAGTAGTAGGAGGGTCGACACCGGGGAGCTGTTTTTT,CASSRRVDTGELFF
TRBD1,.,TRBV6-5,TRBJ1-6,TGTGCCAGCAGTCGGACAGGGCCCTATAATTCACCCCTCCACTTT,CASSRTGPYNSPLHF
TRBD2,.,TRBV5-1,TRBJ2-3,TGCGCCAGCAGCCCCGGGACTAGCGGGAGAAATACGCAGTATTTT,CASSPGTSGRNTQYF
.,.,TRBV5-1,TRBJ2-7,TGCGCCAGCAGCTTAGGCGGTGGCTACGAGCAGTACTTC,CASSLGGGYEQYF
TRBD2,.,TRBV4-1,TRBJ2-7,TGCGCCAGCAGCCAAGAACCGGGACTAGCCCTCGGCGAGCAGTACTTC,CASSQEPGLALGEQYF
TRBD1,.,TRBV7-2,TRBJ2-7,TGTGCCAGCCCCGGGACAGGGGGTCCCTATATGAGCTCCTACGAGCAGTACTTC,CASPGTGGPYMSSYEQYF
.,.,TRBV11-1,TRBJ2-2,TGTGCCAGCAGCTTAGGACAGCTACCCACCGGGGAGCTGTTTTTT,CASSLGQLPTGELFF
TRBD2,.,TRBV18,TRBJ2-3,TGTGCCAGCTCACCACAAACTGTGGCTAGCGGGAGGAGCACAGATACGCAGTATTTT,CASSPQTVASGRSTDTQYF
.,.,TRBV27,TRBJ1-5,TGTGCCAGCAGTTTCAAACAGGGCAGTGGCAATCAGCCCCAGCATTTT,CASSFKQGSGNQPQHF
TRBD1,.,TRBV27,TRBJ1-2,TGTGCCAGCAGCTCCCGACAGGGGGCCATCTATGGCTACACCTTC,CASSSRQGAIYGYTF
TRBD1,.,TRBV18,TRBJ2-1,TGTGCCAGCTCACCCGGGACAGACACCTACAATGAGCAGTTCTTC,CASSPGTDTYNEQFF
TRBD1,.,TRBV6-5,TRBJ2-1,TGTGCCAGCAGAACAATCGACAGGGGTGAGCAGTTCTTC,CASRTIDRGEQFF
TRBD2,.,TRBV24-1,TRBJ2-1,TGTGCCACCGGGACTAGCGGCTCATTTGAGCAGTTCTTC,CATGTSGSFEQFF
.,.,TRBV3-1/TRBV3-2,TRBJ1-1,TGTGCCAGCAGCCAAGGCACAGGTCTTCTGGCTGAAGCTTTCTTT,CASSQGTGLLAEAFF
.,.,TRBV3-1/TRBV3-2,TRBJ1-2,TGTGCCAGCAGCCAAGCTTTATCCAACTATGGCTACACCTTC,CASSQALSNYGYTF
.,.,TRBV27,TRBJ2-3,TGTGCCAGCAGTTCCGCCTTAGCGGCCCCCCTAGGGGATACGCAGTATTTT,CASSSALAAPLGDTQYF
.,.,TRBV5-8,TRBJ2-7,TGTGCCAGCAAGACTATCAGGAGCTCCTACGAGCAGTACTTC,CASKTIRSSYEQYF
.,.,TRBV3-1/TRBV3-2,TRBJ1-1,TGTGCCAGCAGCCCCTGGGCTGAGAACACTGAAGCTTTCTTT,CASSPWAENTEAFF
.,.,TRBV18,TRBJ2-7,TGTGCCAGCTCGGAGACAGGACTTTGCTACGAGCAGTACTTC,CASSETGLCYEQYF
.,.,TRBV19,TRBJ1-5,TGTGCCAGTAGTATGTCCTCGGGGAGGGTTGGGGATCAGCCCCAGCATTTT,CASSMSSGRVGDQPQHF
TRBD1,.,TRBV11-3,TRBJ2-2,TGTGCCAGCAGCCCGCAGGGGGCCGGGGGGGAGCTGTTTTTT,CASSPQGAGGELFF
TRBD2,.,TRBV7-2,TRBJ2-3,TGTGCCAGCAGCCCCTCTAGCGGTACAGATACGCAGTATTTT,CASSPSSGTDTQYF
TRBD2,.,TRBV5-1,TRBJ2-1,TGCGCCAGCAGCTTGGTGTCTAGCGGGATTGCGAATGAGCAGTTCTTC,CASSLVSSGIANEQFF
TRBD2,.,TRBV7-3,TRBJ2-3,TGTGCCAGCAGCTTAACGACAGCGGGAGAGGGAGGTACGCAGTATTTT,CASSLTTAGEGGTQYF
.,.,TRBV15,TRBJ1-2,TGTGCCACCAGCAGAGACCGGGACATACGTCAGGATGGCTACACCTTC,CATSRDRDIRQDGYTF
.,.,TRBV5-1,TRBJ1-2,TGCGCCAGCAGCCCTAGTAACTATGGCTACACCTTC,CASSPSNYGYTF
TRBD2,.,TRBV7-3,TRBJ2-3,TGTGCCAGCGGGTTCGGTCGAAATAGCGGGAGGTCCACAGATACGCAGTATTTT,CASGFGRNSGRSTDTQYF
.,.,TRBV29-1,TRBJ2-5,TGCAGCGTATTAGATAGCCGATATCCACAAGAGACCCAGTACTTC,CSVLDSRYPQETQYF
TRBD2,.,TRBV7-9,TRBJ2-5,TGTGCCAGCAGCTCAGGACTAGCGCGAAAAGAGACCCAGTACTTC,CASSSGLARKETQYF
TRBD2,few,TRBV19,TRBJ2-1,TGTGCCAGTAGCCAAATACCATTTGGCGGGAGTTCCAATGAGCAGTTCTTC,CASSQIPFGGSSNEQFF
.,.,TRBV7-2,TRBJ2-7,TGTGCCAGCAGCTTAACCCGAACTAGCTTCGAGCAGTACTTC,CASSLTRTSFEQYF
.,.,TRBV11-2,TRBJ1-1,TGTGCCAGCAGCGCACAACCCACTGAAGCTTTCTTT,CASSAQPTEAFF
.,.,TRBV6-1,TRBJ2-2,TGTGCCAGCAGTGACAGGGCGGCCGGGGAGCTGTTTTTT,CASSDRAAGELFF
TRBD1,.,TRBV5-4,TRBJ2-7,TGTGCCAGCAGCCGGGGACAGTCAATTACTACCTACGAGCAGTACTTC,CASSRGQSITTYEQYF
.,.,TRBV2,TRBJ1-2,TGTGCCAGCAGGCTCTCTGCGGCAGGACTTAACTATGGCTACACCTTC,CASRLSAAGLNYGYTF
.,few,TRBV27,TRBJ1-1,TGTGCCAGCAGGAAGACAGGCCCGTTGAACACTGAAGCTTTCTTT,CASRKTGPLNTEAFF
TRBD1,.,TRBV2,TRBJ1-3,TGTGCCAGCGAACCACAGGGGGCTGGAAACACCATATATTTT,CASEPQGAGNTIYF